The sequence of this T cell receptor (beta chain) was determined in a study of cytomegalovirus exposure and HLA in healthy donors. V was clipped by 4 bases and J by 6 bases, with 16 bases between them. Germline values: CDR1 MNHEY, CDR2 SMNVEV (reference sequence). CDR3 length equals 14 residues. Primers: 60 Vbeta forward and 13 Jbeta reverse. This table comes from immunoSEQ multiplex PCR, and its TCRdb copy is limited to in-frame clones, with some not included. The sample consists of around 80,000 clones, nearly 80% of them appearing once. This chain uses TRBV27 with TRBJ2-7, with D perhaps matching TRBD1 (5 bases). The sample consisted of PBMCs. This TCR derives from a female donor in good health and CMV-seronegative. The CDR3 reads CASSYPRQGVEQYF. The CDR3 DNA is TGTGCCAGCAGTTACCCCCGGCAGGGTGTCGAGCAGTACTTC.